This T cell receptor beta chain was observed in a study of shared clonotypes between healthy human individuals. Assay: immunoSEQ multiplex PCR; the TCRdb copy retains only in-frame clones and omits some. The sample consists of approximately 940,000 clones, approximately 76% of them appearing once. The trim removed 6 bases at V and 6 bases at J, leaving 9 bases unmatched. This CDR3 spans 13 amino acids. Germline V gene data show CDR1 as SGHNT and CDR2 as YYREEE (reference sequence). This receptor was taken from a man aged 18 to 30 in good health. Input material: memory CD4+ T cells sorted from blood. Subset described: CD45RA-negative fraction. V is TRBV5-4 and J is TRBJ2-7, with 7 bases lining up with TRBD1. CDR3 DNA sequence: TGTGCCAGCACCCGACAGGGTGGAAGCGAGCAGTACTTC. It is translated as CASTRQGGSEQYF.